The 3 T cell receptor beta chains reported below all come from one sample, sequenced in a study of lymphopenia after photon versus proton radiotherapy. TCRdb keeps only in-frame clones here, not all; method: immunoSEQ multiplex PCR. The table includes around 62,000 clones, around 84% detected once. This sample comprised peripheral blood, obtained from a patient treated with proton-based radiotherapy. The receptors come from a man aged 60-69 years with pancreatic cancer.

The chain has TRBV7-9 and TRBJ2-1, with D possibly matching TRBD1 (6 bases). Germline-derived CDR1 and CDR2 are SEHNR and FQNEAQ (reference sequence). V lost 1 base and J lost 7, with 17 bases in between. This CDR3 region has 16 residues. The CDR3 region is CASSLVGTYSGNEQFF. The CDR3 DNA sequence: TGTGCCAGCAGCTTAGTCGGGACATACTCTGGAAATGAGCAGTTCTTC.

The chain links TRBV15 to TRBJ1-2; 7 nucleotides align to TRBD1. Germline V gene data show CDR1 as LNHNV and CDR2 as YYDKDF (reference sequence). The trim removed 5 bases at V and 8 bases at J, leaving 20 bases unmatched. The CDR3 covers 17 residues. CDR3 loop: CATSSRSKDRVANGYTF. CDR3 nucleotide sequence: TGTGCCACCAGCTCCCGATCCAAAGACAGGGTAGCAAACGGCTACACCTTC.

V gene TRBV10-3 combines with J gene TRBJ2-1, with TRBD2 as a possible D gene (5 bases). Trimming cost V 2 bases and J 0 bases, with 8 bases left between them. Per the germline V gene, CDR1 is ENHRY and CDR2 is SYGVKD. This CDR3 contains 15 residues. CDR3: CAISERAGSYNEQFF. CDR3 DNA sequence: TGTGCCATCAGTGAGAGGGCGGGCTCCTACAATGAGCAGTTCTTC.